This TCR beta chain was profiled in a study of T cells in Graves' hyperthyroidism and ophthalmopathy. Study-wide results and caveats: Ophthalmopathy was predicted by the model a median of about 6.7 months ahead of onset. Most expanded thyroid clonotypes above 0.001 also appeared in blood.

This CDR3 is 14 amino acids long. Germline V gene lookup returns CDR1 LGHDT and CDR2 YNNKEL (reference sequence). V trimming: 0 bases; J trimming: 7 bases; junction bases outside the gene matches: 6. TCR beta CDR3 region amplification was performed from RNA transcripts. The HTBI primer set drove a first-round RT-PCR of the TCR CDR3. TCRdb redid the calling of the multiplex PCR reads with MiXCR, one entry per CDR3 protein. The repertoire holds approximately 410,000 distinct CDR3 sequences, with roughly 15% as singletons. Newly diagnosed hyperthyroidism, duration under 2 months, in patients aged 18 to 65. Lactation, pregnancy, other autoimmune disease or uncontrolled infection excluded patients. This clonotype was detected many times. The antigen remains undetermined.

The sequencing input was blood. The chain is built from TRBV3-1 and TRBJ2-7; 7 positions match TRBD2. This sequence originates from a woman aged 18-35 years with Graves' hyperthyroidism. The CDR3 region is CASSQEGGAFEQYF. The CDR3 bases are TGTGCCAGCAGCCAAGAGGGAGGGGCGTTTGAGCAGTACTTC.